Each of the 30 T cell receptor beta chains below was sequenced from the same sample in a study of cytomegalovirus exposure and HLA in healthy donors. Primers included in the PCR were 60 Vbeta and 13 Jbeta primers. Some clones are missing from TCRdb's copy, which holds only in-frame ones; the method was immunoSEQ multiplex PCR. The table counts about 130,000 clones; over 1.5% lies in the top ten. Sequencing input: PBMCs. The receptors were gathered from a woman aged 35 to 49 in good health and CMV-seropositive.

This sequence joins TRBV5-3 and TRBJ2-7; a weak D match, TRBD1 (6 bases). TRBV5-3 is treated as an ORF (open reading frame) with a function not yet certain. This CDR3 spans 15 amino acids. V lost 3 bases, J lost 4 bases, and 17 bases lay in between. CDR3 protein: CARSSGQGTSYEQYF. The CDR3 DNA sequence: TGTGCCAGAAGCTCCGGTCAGGGGACGTCTTACGAGCAGTACTTC.

The gene calls are TRBV7-8 and TRBJ2-5; 7 bases are shared with TRBD1. The J call is doubtful: the DNA matches TRBJ2-7 better. CDR3 length: 15 amino acids. Looked up from germline, CDR1 is SGHVS and CDR2 is FQNEAQ. As DNA, the CDR3 is TGTGCCAGCAGCGGTGAAGGGGGCTTGCTCTACGAGCAGTACTTC. Amino acids: CASSGEGGLLYEQYF.

V and J are TRBV19 and TRBJ1-1; D remains unclear. The germline V gene has CDR1 LNHDA and CDR2 SQIVND (reference sequence). The CDR3 consists of 15 residues. Trimming stripped 7 bases from V and 1 base from J, with 16 bases between. The CDR3 sequence: CASTLPGDANTEAFF. CDR3 bases: TGTGCCAGTACCCTCCCCGGGGATGCGAACACTGAAGCTTTCTTT.

The chain couples TRBV7-9 to TRBJ1-5, with D unclear. The germline V gene encodes CDR1 SEHNR and CDR2 FQNEAQ (reference sequence). There are 14 residues in the CDR3. The germline V and J ends were trimmed by 1 base and 1 base, with 5 bases remaining between them. CDR3 nucleotides: TGTGCCAGCAGCTTAGACAGCAGCAATCAGCCCCAGCATTTT. This gives the protein CASSLDSSNQPQHF.

The rearrangement links TRBV7-2 to TRBJ2-3; 8 positions agree with TRBD2. This CDR3 is built from 15 residues. CDR1 is SGHTA, CDR2 FQGNSA, per germline. The V gene end was trimmed by 2 bases and the J gene end by 5 bases; junction bases not matched to a gene: 6. CDR3 sequence: CASSLRAGGIDTQYF. CDR3 sequence (DNA): TGTGCCAGCAGCTTAAGGGCGGGAGGAATAGATACGCAGTATTTT.

The chain is built from TRBV1 and TRBJ2-3; whether TRBD1, the table's D call, matches the DNA was not checked. TRBV1 is a known pseudogene. CDR3 size: 16 residues. CDR3 nucleotide sequence: TGCACCAGCAGCCAAGGGGGCAGGCGATGCACAGATACGCAGTATTTT. It encodes CTSSQGGRRCTDTQYF.

This sequence joins TRBV4-3 and TRBJ2-3, with a tentative D call TRBD2 (6 bases). CDR1 and CDR2 from the germline V gene are LGHNA and YSLEER. The ends were cut back, 4 bases at V and 10 bases at J, with 15 bases in the middle. CDR3 size: 13 residues. CDR3 sequence: CASSPKAGTPQYF. In DNA form, the CDR3 reads TGCGCCAGCAGCCCGAAGGCCGGGACTCCGCAGTATTTT.

CDR3 nucleotides: TGTGCCAGCAGCTTATCCTATTACGGGACAGATACGCAGTATTTT. Protein: CASSLSYYGTDTQYF. This rearrangement joins TRBV11-1 to TRBJ2-3; D not certain. Germline CDR1 and CDR2: SGHAT and FQDESV (reference sequence). Trimming removed 2 bases from V and 3 bases from J, with 12 bases in between. The CDR3 has 15 amino acids. Filled out from reference TRBV11-1 and TRBJ2-3, the complete variable domain reads EAEVAQSPRYKITEKSQAVAFWCDPISGHATLYWYRQILGQGPELLVQFQDESVVDDSQLPKDRFSAERLKGVDSTLKIQPAELGDSAMYLCASSLSYYGTDTQYFGPGTRLTVL.

This chain joins TRBV7-2 and TRBJ2-7; 15 positions agree with TRBD2. CDR1 and CDR2 (germline): SGHTA, FQGNSA. This CDR3 comprises 16 residues. The ends lost 5 bases at V and 3 bases at J; junction bases unmatched: 5. The CDR3 nucleotides are TGTGCCAGCAGCCCCCGGACTAGCGGGAGGGTCTACGAGCAGTACTTC. Translation gives CASSPRTSGRVYEQYF. Supplemented by reference TRBV7-2 and TRBJ2-7, the full variable domain reads GAGVSQSPSNKVTEKGKDVELRCDPISGHTALYWYRQSLGQGLEFLIYFQGNSAPDKSGLPSDRFSAERTGGSVSTLTIQRTQQEDSAVYLCASSPRTSGRVYEQYFGPGTRLTVT.

The chain links TRBV5-1 to TRBJ2-5; TRBD2 is a possible D gene (6 bases). CDR3 size: 13 residues. V gave up 4 bases and J gave up 4 bases, with 11 bases separating them. Germline V gives CDR1 SGHRS, CDR2 YFSETQ. The CDR3 loop reads CASSRDFRETQYF. The CDR3 bases are TGCGCCAGCAGCCGGGACTTCCGAGAGACCCAGTACTTC.

V gene TRBV10-3 combines with J gene TRBJ1-3, with unresolved D. This CDR3 contains 16 residues. The V end lost 1 base, the J end lost 1 base, and 11 bases lay between the germline ends. CDR1 is ENHRY, CDR2 SYGVKD, per germline. Here the CDR3 reads CAISEWGDGSGNTIYF. DNA of the CDR3: TGTGCCATCAGTGAGTGGGGAGACGGTTCTGGAAACACCATATATTTT.

The chain joins TRBV9 to TRBJ2-7, with D possibly being TRBD2 (6 bases). V lost 0 bases, J lost 6 bases, and 19 bases lay in between. This CDR3 is 16 amino acids long. In germline, CDR1 is SGDLS, CDR2 YYNGEE. The CDR3 protein is CASSVGLALPSGEQYF. The CDR3 nucleotides read TGTGCCAGCAGCGTAGGGCTAGCGCTTCCCTCGGGCGAGCAGTACTTC.

This chain uses TRBV9 with TRBJ2-1, with TRBD2 as a possible D gene (6 bases). The CDR3 has 15 amino acids. V lost 3 bases and J 4 bases, leaving 14 bases between the germline ends. From germline, CDR1 is SGDLS and CDR2 YYNGEE. The CDR3 DNA is TGTGCCAGCAGCGGACACCGGGACTTATACAATGAGCAGTTCTTC. It yields the protein CASSGHRDLYNEQFF.

V gene TRBV28 combines with J gene TRBJ2-1; 11 positions match TRBD2. Trimming cost V 3 bases and J 3 bases; bases outside gene matches: 4. The CDR3 covers 16 residues. Germline V CDR1 and CDR2: MDHEN, SYDVKM. As DNA, the CDR3 is TGTGCCAGCAGTTTTTACGGGACTAGCGGCTACAATGAGCAGTTCTTC. Translated: CASSFYGTSGYNEQFF.

The chain carries TRBV19 and TRBJ1-1; 9 bases agree with TRBD1. The CDR3 contains 16 residues. Germline V gene sequence: CDR1 LNHDA, CDR2 SQIVND (reference sequence). Losses at the gene ends were 5 bases for V and 1 base for J; bases not matched to a gene: 8. CDR3 in DNA: TGTGCCAGTAGTCCCACACCGGACAGGGGGAACACTGAAGCTTTCTTT. Translation: CASSPTPDRGNTEAFF.

The chain recombines TRBV7-3 with TRBJ2-5, with TRBD2 matching 10 bases. This CDR3 contains 15 residues. Germline-derived CDR1 and CDR2 are SGHTA and FQGTGA. The junction had 7 bases not matched to a gene; V was cut back by 4 bases and J by 5 bases. The CDR3, as DNA: TGTGCCAGCAGCTCCAGCGGGAGGGCCTTGGAGACCCAGTACTTC. It specifies CASSSSGRALETQYF.

CDR3 amino acids: CASSLIRETVMMPQINYGYTF. DNA for the CDR3: TGTGCCAGCAGCTTAATTCGGGAGACAGTAATGATGCCTCAGATTAACTATGGCTACACCTTC. The chain carries TRBV7-3 and TRBJ1-2; perhaps TRBD1 as D (5 bases). The CDR3 runs to 21 residues. The germline V gene encodes CDR1 SGHTA and CDR2 FQGTGA. Trimming cost V 1 base and J 1 base, with 28 bases left between them.

J is TRBJ2-7 and V is TRBV2; TRBD1 might be the D (6 bases). Trimming cost V 2 bases and J 5 bases, with 13 bases left between them. CDR1 is SNHLY, CDR2 FYNNEI, per germline. The CDR3 is 14 residues long. The CDR3 sequence: CASSEYREFDEQYF. The DNA for the CDR3 is TGTGCCAGCAGTGAATACAGGGAGTTCGACGAGCAGTACTTC.

This chain links TRBV14 with TRBJ2-7; 12 bases agree with TRBD2. With V trimmed by 5 bases and J by 2 bases, 4 bases remained unmatched. The CDR3 spans 15 residues. The V gene's germline CDR1 is SGHDN and CDR2 FVKESK. DNA for the CDR3: TGTGCCAGCAGCGCTCGACTAGCGGGAGCCTACGAGCAGTACTTC. The encoded protein is CASSARLAGAYEQYF.

This rearrangement joins TRBV4-3 to TRBJ2-1; D ambiguous. Germline V gives CDR1 LGHNA, CDR2 YSLEER. The CDR3 spans 13 residues. V was cut by 0 bases and J by 6 bases, with 6 bases left in between. The CDR3 region has the DNA TGCGCCAGCAGCCAAGATCCCAGCAATGAGCAGTTCTTC. Amino acid sequence: CASSQDPSNEQFF.

The J gene is TRBJ2-2, the V gene TRBV9, with 7 nucleotides matching TRBD2. Unmatched junction bases numbered 19, after V lost 4 bases and J lost 7 bases. Germline-derived CDR1 and CDR2 are SGDLS and YYNGEE. The CDR3 is 18 residues long. The CDR3 sequence: CASSFPRGGSVVFGELFF. In DNA form, the CDR3 reads TGTGCCAGCAGCTTCCCCCGGGGCGGGAGCGTGGTCTTCGGGGAGCTGTTTTTT. Supplemented by reference TRBV9 and TRBJ2-2, the full variable domain reads DSGVTQTPKHLITATGQRVTLRCSPRSGDLSVYWYQQSLDQGLQFLIQYYNGEERAKGNILERFSAQQFPDLHSELNLSSLELGDSALYFCASSFPRGGSVVFGELFFGEGSRLTVL.

V is TRBV28 and J is TRBJ1-2; no definite D call. The V gene lost 2 bases and the J gene lost 5 bases, with 9 bases spanning the gap. The germline V gene encodes CDR1 MDHEN and CDR2 SYDVKM. CDR3 length: 13 amino acids. CDR3 DNA sequence: TGTGCCAGCAGTTTAATTGGCAAGTATGGCTACACCTTC. Its translation is CASSLIGKYGYTF.

V and J are TRBV6-4 and TRBJ2-2; the D gene is possibly TRBD2 (6 bases). Germline CDR1 is MRHNA and CDR2 is SNTAGT. Trimming shortened V by 10 bases and J by 6 bases, and 15 bases separated the two germline ends. This CDR3 is 13 amino acids long. The CDR3 is CAKKAGYAGELFF. CDR3 nucleotides: TGTGCCAAAAAGGCGGGGTACGCCGGGGAGCTGTTTTTT.

The V and J genes are TRBV29-1 and TRBJ2-5, with 12 bases aligning to TRBD1. CDR3 length: 13 residues. V gave up 6 bases and J gave up 5 bases; unmatched junction bases: 4. Germline lookup yields CDR1 SQVTM and CDR2 ANQGSEA. CDR3 protein: CSVGTGGWETQYF. Written as DNA, the CDR3 is TGCAGCGTGGGGACAGGGGGCTGGGAGACCCAGTACTTC.

The V gene is TRBV18, the J gene TRBJ2-1, with D unclear. The V gene lost 3 bases and the J gene lost 3 bases, with 12 bases spanning the gap. The V gene's germline CDR1 is KGHSH and CDR2 LQKENI. This CDR3 region has 15 residues. CDR3 nucleotide sequence: TGTGCCAGCTCACCGCCGGAGTTAAACTACAATGAGCAGTTCTTC. It encodes CASSPPELNYNEQFF.

The chain joins TRBV2 to TRBJ2-3, with 7 bases identical to TRBD1. Germline lookup yields CDR1 SNHLY and CDR2 FYNNEI. V was pared by 4 bases and J by 0 bases, with 1 base of the junction left unmatched. The CDR3 is 14 residues long. CDR3 coding DNA: TGTGCCAGCAGTGCGGACAGGAGCACAGATACGCAGTATTTT. Amino acid sequence: CASSADRSTDTQYF. The full variable domain, with the rest looked up from reference TRBV2 and TRBJ2-3, is EPEVTQTPSHQVTQMGQEVILRCVPISNHLYFYWYRQILGQKVEFLVSFYNNEISEKSEIFDDQFSVERPDGSNFTLKIRSTKLEDSAMYFCASSADRSTDTQYFGPGTRLTVL.

The V gene is TRBV21-1, the J gene TRBJ2-7; TRBD2, as called in the table, went unchecked against the DNA. TRBV21-1 is designated a pseudogene. The CDR3 runs 10 residues. CDR3 nucleotides: TGTGCCAGCGGAACGGGGGAGCAGTACTTC. This codes for CASGTGEQYF.

On this clone: Other DNA sequences in this sample translate to the same CDR3. The genes are TRBV5-6 and TRBJ1-1; D is unclear. V was trimmed by 2 bases and J by 1 base, leaving 6 bases between them. Per germline, CDR1 SGHDT and CDR2 YYEEEE. This CDR3 is 13 amino acids long. CDR3 sequence reads: CASSFGQNTEAFF. The CDR3, as DNA: TGTGCCAGCAGCTTTGGCCAGAACACTGAAGCTTTCTTT.

This chain links TRBV25-1 with TRBJ2-7; D gene ambiguous. Germline CDR1 reads MGHDK; CDR2 reads SYGVNS. V was cut by 5 bases and J by 2 bases, with 13 bases left in between. The CDR3 runs 14 residues. CDR3 DNA sequence: TGTGCCAGCAGTTTGTTGACATCCACCTACGAGCAGTACTTC. It specifies CASSLLTSTYEQYF.

V gene TRBV2 combines with J gene TRBJ2-7; TRBD1 might be the D (5 bases). CDR1 SNHLY and CDR2 FYNNEI come from the germline V gene. This CDR3 comprises 14 residues. V was clipped by 4 bases and J by 0 bases, with 10 bases between them. The CDR3 protein is CASSVDSSSYEQYF. The DNA for the CDR3 is TGTGCCAGCAGTGTAGACAGCAGCTCCTACGAGCAGTACTTC.